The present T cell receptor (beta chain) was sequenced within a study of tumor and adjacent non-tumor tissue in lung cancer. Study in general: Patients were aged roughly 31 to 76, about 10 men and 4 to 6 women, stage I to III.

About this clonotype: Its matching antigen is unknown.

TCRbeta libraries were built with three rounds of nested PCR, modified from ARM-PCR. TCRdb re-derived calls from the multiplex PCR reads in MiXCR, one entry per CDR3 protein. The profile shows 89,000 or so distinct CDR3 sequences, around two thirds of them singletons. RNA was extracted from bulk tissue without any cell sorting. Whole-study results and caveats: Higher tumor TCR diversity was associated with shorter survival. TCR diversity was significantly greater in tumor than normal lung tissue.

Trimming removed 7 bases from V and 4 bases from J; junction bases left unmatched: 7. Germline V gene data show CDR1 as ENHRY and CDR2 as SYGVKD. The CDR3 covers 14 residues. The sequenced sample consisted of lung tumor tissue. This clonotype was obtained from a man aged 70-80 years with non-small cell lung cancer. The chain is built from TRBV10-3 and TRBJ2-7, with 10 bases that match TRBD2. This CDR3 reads CAINQLAGQYEQYF. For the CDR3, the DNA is TGTGCCATCAACCAACTAGCGGGACAATACGAGCAGTACTTC.